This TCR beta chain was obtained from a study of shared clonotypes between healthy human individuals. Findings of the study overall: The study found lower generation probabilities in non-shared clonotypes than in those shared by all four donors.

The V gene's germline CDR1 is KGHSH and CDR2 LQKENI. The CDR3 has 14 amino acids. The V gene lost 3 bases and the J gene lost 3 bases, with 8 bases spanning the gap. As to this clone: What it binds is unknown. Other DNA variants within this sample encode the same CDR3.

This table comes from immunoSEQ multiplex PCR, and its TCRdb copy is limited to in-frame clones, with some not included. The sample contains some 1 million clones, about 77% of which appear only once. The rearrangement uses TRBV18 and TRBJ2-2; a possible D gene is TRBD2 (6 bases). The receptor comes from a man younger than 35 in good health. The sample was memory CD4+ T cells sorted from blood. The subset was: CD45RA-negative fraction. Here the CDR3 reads CASSPWGDTGELFF. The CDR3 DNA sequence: TGTGCCAGCTCACCTTGGGGGGACACCGGGGAGCTGTTTTTT.